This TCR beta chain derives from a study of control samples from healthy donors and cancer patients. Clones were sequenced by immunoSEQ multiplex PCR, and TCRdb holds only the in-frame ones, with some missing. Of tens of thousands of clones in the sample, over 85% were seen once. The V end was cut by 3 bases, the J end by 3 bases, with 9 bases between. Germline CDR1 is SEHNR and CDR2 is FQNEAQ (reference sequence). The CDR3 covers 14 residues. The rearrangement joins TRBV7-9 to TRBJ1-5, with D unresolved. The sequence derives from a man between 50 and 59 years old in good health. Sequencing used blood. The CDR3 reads CASSLDGNNQPQHF. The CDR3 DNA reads TGTGCCAGCAGCTTGGACGGGAACAATCAGCCCCAGCATTTT.